This TCR beta chain stems from a study of cytomegalovirus exposure and HLA in healthy donors. Findings and limits, study-wide: The authors later found most CMV-associated TCR beta chains appeared HLA-restricted. Further analysis, carried out later, found HLA-associated TCR beta chains more clonally expanded than equally common other chains.

Points on this clone: As yet, its antigen is unknown.

The PCR had 60 Vbeta and 13 Jbeta primers. Produced via immunoSEQ multiplex PCR; TCRdb's table is partial and in-frame only. The table lists roughly 300,000 clones, 86% of them singletons, with less than 4.5% in the top ten. The CDR3 totals 15 residues. J gave up 10 bases and V 3 bases, and 7 bases lay outside the gene matches. The germline V gene has CDR1 SGHVS and CDR2 FQNEAQ. The specimen sequenced was PBMCs. The clonotype comes from a man aged 35 to 55 in good health and CMV-seropositive. The chain is built from TRBV7-8 and TRBJ2-1; 12 bases match TRBD2. The CDR3, as DNA: TGTGCCAGCAGCTTCCTAGCGGGAGGGCCGCAAGAGCAGTTCTTC. Its protein is CASSFLAGGPQEQFF.